The T cell receptor (beta chain) under discussion was sequenced for a study of PD-1 blockade in mismatch repair-deficient tumors. On the study more broadly: Patients had more than ten mismatch repair-deficient cancer types, all previously treated and progressing.

Between the trimmed V and J ends, which lost 4 bases and 6 bases, there was a span of 14 bases. The CDR3 spans 13 residues. CDR1 is SGHKS, CDR2 YYEKEE, per germline (reference sequence). The data were produced by immunoSEQ multiplex PCR, yet TCRdb's version contains in-frame clones alone and is incomplete. The table lists approximately 120,000 clones, about 86% of them singletons. Mismatch repair deficiency was confirmed in all patients, by PCR or immunohistochemistry. TCRs were sequenced from a few patients responding to pembrolizumab. This clonotype was obtained from an adult with mismatch repair-deficient cancer. Sequences were derived from peripheral blood, sampled 44 weeks after starting pembrolizumab. J is TRBJ2-7 and V is TRBV5-5; no definite D call. DNA of the CDR3: TGTGCCAGCAGCGTAGGAGCAGGAACCGAGCAGTACTTC. Amino acid sequence: CASSVGAGTEQYF.